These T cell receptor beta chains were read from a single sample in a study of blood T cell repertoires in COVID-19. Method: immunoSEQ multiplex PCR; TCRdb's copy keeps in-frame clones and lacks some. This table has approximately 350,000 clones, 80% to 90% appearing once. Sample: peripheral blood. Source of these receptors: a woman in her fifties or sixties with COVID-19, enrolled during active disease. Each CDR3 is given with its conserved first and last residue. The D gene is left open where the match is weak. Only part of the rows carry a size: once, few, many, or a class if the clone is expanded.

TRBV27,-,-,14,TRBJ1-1,TGTGCCAGCAGTATAGGGGGACCGGGCACTGAAGCTTTCTTT,CASSIGGPGTEAFF
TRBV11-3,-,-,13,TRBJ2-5,TGTGCCAGCAGCTTGGGAGTCCAAGAGACCCAGTACTTC,CASSLGVQETQYF
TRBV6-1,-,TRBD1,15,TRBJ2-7,TGTGCCAGCCTCCCTGGGGACAGGGGGACCTACGAGCAGTACTTC,CASLPGDRGTYEQYF
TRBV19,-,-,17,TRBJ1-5,TGTGCCAGTAGTATAGATCCTTGGAGGAGGGGCAATCAGCCCCAGCATTTT,CASSIDPWRRGNQPQHF
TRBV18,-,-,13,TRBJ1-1,TGTGCCAGCTCAGAGTTGGCTGGCGGTCAAGCTTTCTTT,CASSELAGGQAFF
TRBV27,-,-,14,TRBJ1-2,TGTGCCAGCAGTTTATCGCCAGGGAATTATGGCTACACCTTC,CASSLSPGNYGYTF
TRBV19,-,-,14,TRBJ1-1,TGTGCCAGTCGGACCGGGACAACTACCCCTGAAGCTTTCTTT,CASRTGTTTPEAFF
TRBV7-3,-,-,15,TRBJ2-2,TGTGCCAGCAGCTTAAATCGACAGAACACCGGGGAGCTGTTTTTT,CASSLNRQNTGELFF
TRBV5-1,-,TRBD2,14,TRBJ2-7,TGCGCCAGCAGCTCAACTAGCGGGGCCTACGAGCAGTACTTC,CASSSTSGAYEQYF
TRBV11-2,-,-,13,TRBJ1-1,TGTGCCACCGGTGGGTCGGGGTACACTGAAGCTTTCTTT,CATGGSGYTEAFF
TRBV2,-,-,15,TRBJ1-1,TGTGCCAGCAGCCTGTGGGCAGCAGGAGGAACTGAAGCTTTCTTT,CASSLWAAGGTEAFF
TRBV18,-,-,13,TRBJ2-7,TGTGCCAGCTTTCGGGGAGGTGAGGGCGAGCAGTACTTC,CASFRGGEGEQYF
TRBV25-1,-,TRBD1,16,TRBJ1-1,TGTGCCAGCAGTGAATACTCGACAGGGGTTAACACTGAAGCTTTCTTT,CASSEYSTGVNTEAFF
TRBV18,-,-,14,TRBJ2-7,TGTGCCAGCTCACCACCGTCCAACTCCTACGAGCAGTACTTC,CASSPPSNSYEQYF
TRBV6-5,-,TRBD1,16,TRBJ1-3,TGTGCCAGCAGTTTATCGACAGGGATGGCTGGAAACACCATATATTTT,CASSLSTGMAGNTIYF
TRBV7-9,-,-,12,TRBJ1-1,TGTGCCAGCATCAGAGGAGTGGCTGAAGCTTTCTTT,CASIRGVAEAFF
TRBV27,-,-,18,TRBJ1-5,TGTGCCAGCAGTTTATCTAGTCGAGGAGGGCTCAGCAATCAGCCCCAGCATTTT,CASSLSSRGGLSNQPQHF
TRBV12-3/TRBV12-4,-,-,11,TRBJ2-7,TGTGCCAGCAGTTTGGGAAGGGGGCAGTACTTC,CASSLGRGQYF
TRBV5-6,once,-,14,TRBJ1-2,TGTGCCAGCAGCTTGTCGACAGGACGCTATGGCTACACCTTC,CASSLSTGRYGYTF
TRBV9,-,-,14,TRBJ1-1,TGTGCCAGCAGCGTAACCCGTTCGGGTGCTGAAGCTTTCTTT,CASSVTRSGAEAFF
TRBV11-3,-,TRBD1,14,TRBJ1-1,TGTGCCAGCAGTTCTAGACAGGGGGCTGGTGAAGCTTTCTTT,CASSSRQGAGEAFF
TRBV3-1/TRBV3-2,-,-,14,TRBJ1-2,TGTGCCAGCAGCCCCTTGGGGGGAAGCTATGGCTACACCTTC,CASSPLGGSYGYTF
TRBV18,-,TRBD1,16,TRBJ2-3,TGTGCCAGCTCACCGACAGGGTCGAAGGAAAAGGATACGCAGTATTTT,CASSPTGSKEKDTQYF
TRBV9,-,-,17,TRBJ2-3,TGTGCCAGCAGCGTAGCTGGTCGGACTCAATACACAGATACGCAGTATTTT,CASSVAGRTQYTDTQYF
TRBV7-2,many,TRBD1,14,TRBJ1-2,TGTGCCAGCAGCTACACAGGGGCAGGGGATGGCTACACCTTC,CASSYTGAGDGYTF
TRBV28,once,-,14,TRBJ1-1,TGTGCCAGCATCATTGGGACATTGAACACTGAAGCTTTCTTT,CASIIGTLNTEAFF
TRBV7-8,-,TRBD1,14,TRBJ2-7,TGTGCCAGCAGCCAGACAGGGGGCTCCTACGAGCAGTACTTC,CASSQTGGSYEQYF
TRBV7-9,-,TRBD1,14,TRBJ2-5,TGTGCCAGCAGCCAACGACGGACAGGCGGCGCCCAGTACTTC,CASSQRRTGGAQYF
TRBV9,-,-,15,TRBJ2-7,TGTGCCAGCAGCGTAGGCGGGGTAACGACATACGAGCAGTACTTC,CASSVGGVTTYEQYF
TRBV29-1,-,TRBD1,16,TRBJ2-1,TGCAGCGTCTTGAGGCAGGGGGTCAGCTCCTACAATGAGCAGTTCTTC,CSVLRQGVSSYNEQFF
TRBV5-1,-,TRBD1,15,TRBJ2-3,TGCGCCAGCAGCTACGGACAGGGTGCCACAGATACGCAGTATTTT,CASSYGQGATDTQYF
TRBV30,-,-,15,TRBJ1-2,TGTGCCTCCGGCCGGGGGGGACGTCGGGGAAGTGGCTACACCTTC,CASGRGGRRGSGYTF
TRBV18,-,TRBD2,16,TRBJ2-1,TGTGCCAGCTCACCGGCCATCGGGGGGGTATACAATGAGCAGTTCTTC,CASSPAIGGVYNEQFF
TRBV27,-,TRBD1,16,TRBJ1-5,TGTGCCAGCAGTTCGAGACAGGGGGGAGTCAATCAGCCCCAGCATTTT,CASSSRQGGVNQPQHF
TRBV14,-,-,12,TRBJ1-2,TGTGCCAGCAGCCAAGATAGGAGTGGCTACACCTTC,CASSQDRSGYTF
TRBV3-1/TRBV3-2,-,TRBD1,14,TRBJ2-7,TGTGCCAGCAGCGCCGGACAGGGAACCTACGAGCAGTACTTC,CASSAGQGTYEQYF
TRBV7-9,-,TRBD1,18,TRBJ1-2,TGTGCCAGCAGCTTCTTTTTCCTGCGGACAGGGATCACCTATGGCTACACCTTC,CASSFFFLRTGITYGYTF
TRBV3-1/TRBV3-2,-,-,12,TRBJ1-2,TGTGCCAGCAGCCAAGATGTCGGTGGCTACACCTTC,CASSQDVGGYTF
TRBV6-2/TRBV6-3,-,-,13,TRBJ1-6,TGTGCCAGCAGCGACAGGTATGATTCACCCCTCCACTTT,CASSDRYDSPLHF
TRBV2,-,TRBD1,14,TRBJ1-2,TGTGCCAGCAGTACCGACAGGGGAATCGGTGGCTACACCTTC,CASSTDRGIGGYTF
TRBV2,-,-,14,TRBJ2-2,TGTGCCAGCAGCTCCAGGGTAGACACCGGGGAGCTGTTTTTT,CASSSRVDTGELFF
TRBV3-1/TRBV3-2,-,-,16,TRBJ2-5,TGTGCCAGCAGCCTACCGGACACGGCGATAGTGGAGACCCAGTACTTC,CASSLPDTAIVETQYF
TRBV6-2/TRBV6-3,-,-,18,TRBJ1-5,TGTGCCAGCAGTTATACATCCGGCGGGGGACGGAGCAATCAGCCCCAGCATTTT,CASSYTSGGGRSNQPQHF
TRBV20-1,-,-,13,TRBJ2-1,TGCAGTGCTAGTCCCACTAGGGCATATGAGCAGTTCTTC,CSASPTRAYEQFF
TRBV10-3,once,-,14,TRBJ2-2,TGTGCCATCAGGGGGGACAAAAACACCGGGGAGCTGTTTTTT,CAIRGDKNTGELFF
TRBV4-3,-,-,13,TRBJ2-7,TGCGCCAGCAGCCAAGACAGGGTTTACGAGCAGTACTTC,CASSQDRVYEQYF
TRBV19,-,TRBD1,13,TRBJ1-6,TGTGCCAGTTCGGACAGGGGTAATTCACCCCTCCACTTT,CASSDRGNSPLHF
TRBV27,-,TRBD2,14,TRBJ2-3,TGTGCCAGCAGGACTCAGGCGGGGGCAGATACGCAGTATTTT,CASRTQAGADTQYF